Each of the 27 T cell receptor beta chains below was sequenced from the same sample in a study of blood T cell repertoires in COVID-19. Some clones are missing from TCRdb's copy, which holds only in-frame ones; the method was immunoSEQ multiplex PCR. The sample includes about 16,000 clones, around 90% of them seen just once. Sequenced: peripheral blood. These receptors originate from a human donor in a cohort sampled during active COVID-19.

The chain couples TRBV18 to TRBJ2-1, with 8 bases aligning to TRBD2. Germline V gene sequence: CDR1 KGHSH, CDR2 LQKENI. Trimming took 5 bases from V and 7 from J; bases not matched to a gene: 7. The CDR3 covers 14 residues. CDR3 amino acids: CASSAGTGGNEQFF. In DNA form, the CDR3 reads TGTGCCAGCTCAGCCGGGACGGGGGGGAATGAGCAGTTCTTC. Full variable domain (remainder filled in from reference TRBV18 and TRBJ2-1): NAGVMQNPRHLVRRRGQEARLRCSPMKGHSHVYWYRQLPEEGLKFMVYLQKENIIDESGMPKERFSAEFPKEGPSILRIQQVVRGDSAAYFCASSAGTGGNEQFFGPGTRLTVL.

As DNA, the CDR3 is TGTGCCAGCAGTGAAAGATGGGCGGAAGCTTTCTTT. This sequence encodes CASSERWAEAFF. The chain links TRBV6-1 to TRBJ1-1, with D unclear. V lost 2 bases and J lost 8, with 9 bases in between. The CDR3 is 12 residues long. Per the germline V gene, CDR1 is MNHNS and CDR2 is SASEGT.

In its sample, this clone was seen a few times. The rearrangement joins TRBV4-2 to TRBJ1-5; no clear D gene. The CDR3 extends over 14 amino acids. Trimming took off 1 base at V and 7 bases at J, with 11 bases between the two ends. Germline-derived CDR1 and CDR2 are LGHNA and YNFKEQ. The CDR3 spells CASSQAGGGQPQHF. Written as DNA, the CDR3 is TGTGCCAGCAGCCAAGCGGGTGGTGGCCAGCCCCAGCATTTT.

This clone occurred a few times. The V call is TRBV6-5, the J call TRBJ1-5; D gene ambiguous. Germline V gene sequence: CDR1 MNHEY, CDR2 SVGAGI. Trimming removed 0 bases at V and 5 bases at J, with 11 bases between. This CDR3 contains 15 residues. In nucleotides, the CDR3 is TGTGCCAGCAGTTACTCGAGGAGAGGAGATCAGCCCCAGCATTTT. Translated, it gives CASSYSRRGDQPQHF.

This chain links TRBV3-1 (or the pseudogene TRBV3-2) with TRBJ2-1; 8 bases line up with TRBD1. The length of the CDR3 is 13 residues. Per germline, CDR1 LGHDT and CDR2 YNNKEL (reference sequence). V gave up 3 bases and J gave up 14 bases; unmatched junction bases: 9. In DNA, the CDR3 is TGTGCCAGCAGCCACTCTCAGACAGGGGACAAGTTCTTC. It codes for CASSHSQTGDKFF.

The chain recombines TRBV7-2 with TRBJ1-1; 7 positions agree with TRBD1. Germline trimming cut 1 base from V and 4 bases from J; bases unmatched to any gene: 6. CDR3 length equals 15 residues. Germline loops: CDR1 SGHTA, CDR2 FQGNSA. CDR3 DNA: TGTGCCAGCAGCTTAGATAGGCAGGGGGGCACTGAAGCTTTCTTT. Translating it yields CASSLDRQGGTEAFF. The complete variable domain, with remaining parts taken from reference TRBV7-2 and TRBJ1-1, reads GAGVSQSPSNKVTEKGKDVELRCDPISGHTALYWYRQSLGQGLEFLIYFQGNSAPDKSGLPSDRFSAERTGGSVSTLTIQRTQQEDSAVYLCASSLDRQGGTEAFFGQGTRLTVV.

The gene calls are TRBV4-2 and TRBJ2-5; D might be TRBD2 (6 bases). Trimming removed 0 bases at V and 4 bases at J, with 12 bases between. Germline assignment: CDR1 LGHNA and CDR2 YNFKEQ. The CDR3 spans 15 residues. This CDR3 is CASSQDRGTGETQYF. CDR3 nucleotides: TGTGCCAGCAGCCAAGATCGCGGGACGGGAGAGACCCAGTACTTC.

The chain uses TRBV12-5 and TRBJ2-5; 7 nucleotides line up with TRBD1. The CDR3 has 17 amino acids. Looked up from germline, CDR1 is LGHNT and CDR2 is FRNRAP. J gave up 5 bases and V 1 base, and 13 bases lay outside the gene matches. CDR3: CASGLASAQGVGETQYF. CDR3 DNA: TGTGCTAGTGGTTTGGCATCGGCTCAGGGGGTCGGGGAGACCCAGTACTTC.

This rearrangement joins TRBV7-9 to TRBJ2-1; D uncertain. This CDR3 has 12 residues. V was pared by 4 bases and J by 10 bases, with 11 bases between. Germline V CDR1 and CDR2: SEHNR, FQNEAQ (reference sequence). The CDR3 here is CASSSGLVEQFF. Here the CDR3 DNA reads TGTGCCAGCAGCTCTGGGCTGGTGGAGCAGTTCTTC.

The DNA of the CDR3 is TGTGCCAGCAGCGGTCACGGACAGGGTCCCGGGGAGCTGTTTTTT. Translated, it gives CASSGHGQGPGELFF. The chain carries TRBV4-2 and TRBJ2-2; 8 nucleotides agree with TRBD1. Germline values: CDR1 LGHNA, CDR2 YNFKEQ. Losses at the gene ends were 5 bases for V and 6 bases for J; bases not matched to a gene: 8. CDR3 length equals 15 residues.

The CDR3 protein is CASSLATLGQGGGYTF. The CDR3 coding sequence is TGTGCCAGCAGCTTAGCGACACTTGGGCAGGGCGGCGGCTACACCTTC. The chain has TRBV7-2 and TRBJ1-2, with a weak D call TRBD1 (5 bases). CDR1 is SGHTA, CDR2 FQGNSA, per germline. V was clipped by 0 bases and J by 8 bases, with 19 bases between them. CDR3 size: 16 residues.

The chain recombines TRBV19 with TRBJ1-1; no firm D call. The CDR3 runs to 14 residues. V was trimmed by 1 base and J by 4 bases, leaving 10 bases between them. CDR1 is LNHDA and CDR2 is SQIVND in the germline V gene (reference sequence). CDR3 DNA: TGTGCCAGTAGTATAGTTCACCAGTCCACTGAAGCTTTCTTT. Its translation: CASSIVHQSTEAFF. The full variable domain, completed using reference TRBV19 and TRBJ1-1, is DGGITQSPKYLFRKEGQNVTLSCEQNLNHDAMYWYRQDPGQGLRLIYYSQIVNDFQKGDIAEGYSVSREKKESFPLTVTSAQKNPTAFYLCASSIVHQSTEAFFGQGTRLTVV.

The rearrangement joins TRBV12-3 or TRBV12-4 to TRBJ2-3; D unclear. Trimming took 5 bases from V and 3 from J, leaving 6 bases between them. The CDR3 has 12 amino acids. As DNA, the CDR3 is TGTGCCAGCAGTACGACTACAGATACGCAGTATTTT. This translates into CASSTTTDTQYF.

The J gene is TRBJ2-6, the V gene TRBV6-1, with D maybe TRBD2 (6 bases). Trimming cost V 3 bases and J 6 bases, with 18 bases left between them. Germline lookup yields CDR1 MNHNS and CDR2 SASEGT. The CDR3 loop spans 17 amino acids. In DNA, the CDR3 is TGTGCCAGCAGTGAGGGATCTACAGGACTAATGGCCAACGTCCTGACTTTC. Protein: CASSEGSTGLMANVLTF.

The V call is TRBV12-5, the J call TRBJ2-5, with D possibly matching TRBD2 (5 bases). The ends were cut back, 6 bases at V and 5 bases at J, with 13 bases in the middle. CDR3 size: 13 residues. The germline V gene encodes CDR1 LGHNT and CDR2 FRNRAP. The CDR3 DNA follows: TGTGCTAGTGGCAGCGGACGGGCGGAGACCCAGTACTTC. Its protein is CASGSGRAETQYF. Complete variable domain (other parts from reference TRBV12-5 and TRBJ2-5): DARVTQTPRHKVTEMGQEVTMRCQPILGHNTVFWYRQTMMQGLELLAYFRNRAPLDDSGMPKDRFSAEMPDATLATLKIQPSEPRDSAVYFCASGSGRAETQYFGPGTRLLVL.

V and J are TRBV5-1 and TRBJ2-2; no clear D gene. The CDR3 has 15 amino acids. The V end was cut by 1 base, the J end by 7 bases, with 14 bases between. The V gene's germline CDR1 is SGHRS and CDR2 YFSETQ. DNA of the CDR3: TGCGCCAGCAGCTTGAATGCAGACTTTTACGGGGAGCTGTTTTTT. This codes for CASSLNADFYGELFF.

This clone appeared once. This chain connects TRBV24-1 to TRBJ2-1; D ambiguous. CDR3 length: 13 amino acids. V lost 4 bases to trimming and J lost 8 bases, with 11 bases between them. CDR1 is KGHDR, CDR2 SFDVKD, per germline. The CDR3 DNA reads TGTGCCACCAGTGAGAGCGTCGGCCATGAGCAGTTCTTC. Translating it yields CATSESVGHEQFF.

This clone was counted a single time. V is TRBV27 and J is TRBJ2-7; TRBD1 aligns across 9 bases. CDR1 and CDR2 (germline): MNHEY, SMNVEV (reference sequence). The CDR3 is 13 residues long. The V segment lost 9 bases and the J segment 6 bases; nucleotides outside the gene matches: 9. For the CDR3, the DNA is TGTGCCAGTGGACGGGGACAGGGAGGCGAGCAGTACTTC. Translating gives CASGRGQGGEQYF.

The V gene is TRBV3-1 (or the pseudogene TRBV3-2), the J gene TRBJ2-7, with unresolved D. The germline V gene has CDR1 LGHDT and CDR2 YNNKEL (reference sequence). Trimming pared 1 base from V and 2 bases from J, leaving 9 bases between. This CDR3 has 14 residues. DNA of the CDR3: TGTGCCAGCAGCCAAGGGCCTGAAGCCTACGAGCAGTACTTC. Its translation is CASSQGPEAYEQYF.

The chain recombines TRBV24-1 with TRBJ2-3; D is undetermined. In germline, CDR1 is KGHDR, CDR2 SFDVKD. The V end was cut by 2 bases, the J end by 6 bases, with 5 bases between. CDR3 length equals 12 residues. The CDR3 reads CATSDWSDTQYF. The CDR3 nucleotides are TGTGCCACCAGTGATTGGAGTGATACGCAGTATTTT.

The chain couples TRBV27 to TRBJ1-4; 9 bases line up with TRBD1. The V and J ends lost 6 bases and 8 bases, in that order; junction bases with no gene match: 16. Germline V gene lookup returns CDR1 MNHEY and CDR2 SMNVEV (reference sequence). The CDR3 is made up of 17 amino acids. The CDR3 loop reads CASSDRTGDYPREKLFF. CDR3 coding DNA: TGTGCCAGCAGCGACCGGACAGGGGACTATCCAAGGGAAAAACTGTTTTTT.

The rearrangement links TRBV19 to TRBJ1-1; D gene unclear. Germline lookup yields CDR1 LNHDA and CDR2 SQIVND (reference sequence). The CDR3 sequence is 12 residues long. The ends were cut back, 6 bases at V and 1 base at J, with 6 bases in the middle. The CDR3, as DNA: TGTGCCAGTAGGCGAGAGAACACTGAAGCTTTCTTT. Translating gives CASRRENTEAFF.

This clone has just one count. V and J are TRBV7-9 and TRBJ1-3; D is unresolved. The germline V and J ends were trimmed by 3 bases and 8 bases, with 5 bases remaining between them. CDR3 length equals 11 residues. CDR1 and CDR2 (germline): SEHNR, FQNEAQ (reference sequence). This CDR3 reads CASSFSDTIYF. The CDR3 DNA reads as TGTGCCAGCAGCTTCTCTGACACCATATATTTT.

The gene calls are TRBV4-1 and TRBJ2-3; possible D gene TRBD2, 5 bases. Germline assignment: CDR1 MGHRA and CDR2 YSYEKL. The CDR3 covers 15 residues. The germline V and J ends were trimmed by 5 bases and 0 bases, with 12 bases remaining between them. The DNA for the CDR3 is TGCGCCAGCAGCTACGGACTTCTAAGCACAGATACGCAGTATTTT. This encodes CASSYGLLSTDTQYF.

The V call is TRBV7-3, the J call TRBJ1-5; 9 bases match TRBD1. The CDR3 contains 19 residues. Per the germline V gene, CDR1 is SGHTA and CDR2 is FQGTGA. The V gene end was trimmed by 3 bases and the J gene end by 0 bases; junction bases not matched to a gene: 12. The CDR3 here is CASSFKSTGGSDSNQPQHF. DNA of the CDR3: TGTGCCAGCAGCTTTAAGAGTACAGGGGGCTCGGATAGCAATCAGCCCCAGCATTTT.

The genes are TRBV2 and TRBJ2-7; 9 bases line up with TRBD1. This CDR3 region has 15 residues. Unmatched junction bases numbered 2, after V lost 0 bases and J lost 2 bases. Germline assignment: CDR1 SNHLY and CDR2 FYNNEI. The CDR3 sequence: CASSEARTGAYEQYF. CDR3 in DNA: TGTGCCAGCAGTGAAGCAAGGACAGGGGCCTACGAGCAGTACTTC. The variable domain in full, completed from reference TRBV2 and TRBJ2-7, reads EPEVTQTPSHQVTQMGQEVILRCVPISNHLYFYWYRQILGQKVEFLVSFYNNEISEKSEIFDDQFSVERPDGSNFTLKIRSTKLEDSAMYFCASSEARTGAYEQYFGPGTRLTVT.

The rearrangement uses TRBV21-1 and TRBJ2-2; TRBD2 reflects the table's D call only, with no check against the DNA. TRBV21-1 is deemed a pseudogene. The CDR3 spans 15 residues. This chain's CDR3 is CARYAGRTNTGELFF. The CDR3 DNA follows: TGTGCCAGATACGCGGGACGGACAAACACCGGGGAGCTGTTTTTT.